Sequencing of this T cell receptor beta chain was carried out in a study of response to subunit inactivated influenza vaccine (dated by TCRdb to between 2018 and 2020). General notes on the study: Deep quantitative profiling of the T cell receptor repertoire was used in the study to follow responses to a trivalent subunit inactivated influenza vaccine.

This clonotype turned up a few times. What antigen it recognizes has not been identified. No clone much larger than this one lies a single base away; base qualities are absent. V lost 2 bases and J lost 0 bases; the stretch between them is 12 bases long. From the cysteine through the phenylalanine, the CDR3 covers 15 amino acids. Only the CDR3 DNA is retained, 45 bases long and in frame from the first base. The germline V gene (reference sequence) specifies DFQATT as CDR1 and SNEGSKA as CDR2. The library was prepared using RT-PCR. The run used an Illumina HiSeq 2500. TCRdb passed the public sequencing reads through fastp at Q25 and MiXCR, retaining productive beta sequences. Merged by CDR3 protein, the rows form single entries marked with the most common genes and DNA. Present in this sample are about 480,000 distinct CDR3 sequences, 25% of which were seen just once. Of the sample, 1.9% is held by the ten largest clones.

The full study reports these points: It was suggested by the authors that each seasonal influenza vaccination may recruit only a limited number of new T cells.

The source was CD4+ T cells sorted from PBMCs, collected 5 days after vaccination. The sequence derives from a man between 50 and 59 years old who received an inactivated influenza vaccine. Donor details come from another sample of the same person, matched by shared clones. The chain couples TRBV20-1 to TRBJ2-3; the D gene is perhaps TRBD2, on 5 matching bases. The DNA is as follows: TGCAGTGCTAGAAATCTGGGAGCCAGCACAGATACGCAGTATTTT. It specifies CSARNLGASTDTQYF.